One and the same sample provided the 15 T cell receptor beta chains below, sequenced in a study of cytomegalovirus exposure and HLA in healthy donors. Primers for the PCR totalled 60 Vbeta and 13 Jbeta. The assay was immunoSEQ multiplex PCR, and TCRdb's table has in-frame clones only and misses some. There are roughly 100,000 clones in the sample; 75% to 85% occur only once, and less than 4% lies in the top ten. The sequenced sample consisted of PBMCs. These receptors came from a man aged 25-45 years in good health and CMV-seropositive.

The chain links TRBV5-6 to TRBJ2-1; 10 bases are shared with TRBD2. Germline loops: CDR1 SGHDT, CDR2 YYEEEE. J was trimmed by 4 bases and V by 3 bases; bases with no gene match: 7. The CDR3 consists of 16 residues. The CDR3 reads CASSSLLSGGYNEQFF. Written as DNA, the CDR3 is TGTGCCAGCAGCTCCCTTCTTAGCGGGGGGTACAATGAGCAGTTCTTC.

The chain recombines TRBV7-8 with TRBJ2-1; 7 positions match TRBD2. Unmatched junction bases numbered 3, after V lost 2 bases and J lost 5 bases. CDR3 size: 14 residues. Germline loops: CDR1 SGHVS, CDR2 FQNEAQ. CDR3 nucleotide sequence: TGTGCCAGCAGCTTATGGGCGGGAGACAATGAGCAGTTCTTC. It yields the protein CASSLWAGDNEQFF.

The genes are TRBV5-1 and TRBJ2-2, with 10 bases aligning to TRBD1. Germline CDR1 SGHRS, CDR2 YFSETQ. This CDR3 contains 14 residues. J lost 7 bases, V lost 3 bases, and 3 bases had no gene match. In DNA, the CDR3 is TGCGCCAGCAGCTCGACAGGGGGCCTCGGGGAGCTGTTTTTT. Encoded protein: CASSSTGGLGELFF. The whole variable domain, filled in from reference TRBV5-1 and TRBJ2-2, reads KAGVTQTPRYLIKTRGQQVTLSCSPISGHRSVSWYQQTPGQGLQFLFEYFSETQRNKGNFPGRFSGRQFSNSRSEMNVSTLELGDSALYLCASSSTGGLGELFFGEGSRLTVL.

In its sample, this clone was seen a few times. The chain joins TRBV28 to TRBJ1-2; D may be TRBD1 (5 bases). The CDR3 spans 12 residues. CDR1 and CDR2 from the germline V gene are MDHEN and SYDVKM. V lost 5 bases to trimming and J lost 8 bases, with 12 bases between them. This CDR3 is CASSSRVYGYTF. The CDR3 coding sequence is TGTGCCAGCAGTAGCAGGGTCTACGGCTACACCTTC.

J is TRBJ2-5 and V is TRBV14; 7 nucleotides line up with TRBD2. Germline trimming cut 2 bases from V and 2 bases from J; bases unmatched to any gene: 8. The CDR3 is made up of 16 amino acids. The V gene's germline CDR1 is SGHDN and CDR2 FVKESK. CDR3 protein: CASSQSLGRAQETQYF. CDR3 in DNA: TGTGCCAGCAGCCAATCCCTGGGGAGGGCGCAAGAGACCCAGTACTTC.

The genes are TRBV2 and TRBJ1-6; possible D gene TRBD1, 6 bases. CDR1 is SNHLY, CDR2 FYNNEI, per germline. V shed 0 bases and J shed 8 bases, with 8 bases lying between them. The CDR3 is 14 amino acids. The CDR3 sequence: CASSEARGDSPLHF. CDR3 in DNA: TGTGCCAGCAGTGAAGCCAGGGGTGATTCACCCCTCCACTTT.

The chain combines TRBV6-1 with TRBJ2-1; no firm D call. Looked up from germline, CDR1 is MNHNS and CDR2 is SASEGT. V was clipped by 1 base and J by 0 bases, with 10 bases between them. The CDR3 is 16 amino acids. CDR3 DNA: TGTGCCAGCAGTGAAGAGGCGGATAGCTCCTACAATGAGCAGTTCTTC. It codes for CASSEEADSSYNEQFF.

The V call is TRBV7-6, the J call TRBJ2-7, with D maybe TRBD1 (6 bases). V was shortened by 4 bases and J by 2 bases, with 9 bases between the two germline ends. This CDR3 comprises 13 residues. Looked up from germline, CDR1 is SGHVS and CDR2 is FNYEAQ. CDR3 sequence reads: CASSSTGPYEQYF. The DNA for the CDR3 is TGTGCCAGCAGCTCGACAGGTCCCTACGAGCAGTACTTC.

J is TRBJ2-2 and V is TRBV7-6; 11 positions match TRBD2. The V and J ends lost 2 bases and 2 bases, in that order; junction bases with no gene match: 7. The CDR3 extends over 18 amino acids. CDR1 and CDR2 from the germline V gene are SGHVS and FNYEAQ. CDR3 region: CASSLNPGLADNTGELFF. The CDR3 coding sequence is TGTGCCAGCAGCTTAAATCCGGGACTAGCGGACAACACCGGGGAGCTGTTTTTT.

The rearrangement uses TRBV6-5 and TRBJ2-2; 7 bases match TRBD1. V lost 5 bases and J lost 3; bases outside the gene matches: 6. Germline V lookup: CDR1 MNHEY, CDR2 SVGAGI. This CDR3 has 15 amino acids. The CDR3 sequence: CASSGRQGHTGELFF. The CDR3, as DNA: TGTGCCAGCAGTGGACGACAGGGCCACACCGGGGAGCTGTTTTTT.

Comment on this clone: Other DNA sequences in this specimen translate into the identical CDR3. V is TRBV5-1 and J is TRBJ1-6, with 7 nucleotides matching TRBD1. CDR3 length equals 15 residues. V trimming: 5 bases; J trimming: 4 bases; junction bases outside the gene matches: 6. CDR1 is SGHRS, CDR2 YFSETQ, per germline. This CDR3 is CASSLDRAYNSPLHF. The CDR3 DNA follows: TGCGCCAGCAGTCTCGACAGGGCGTATAATTCACCCCTCCACTTT.

The V and J genes are TRBV30 and TRBJ1-1, with a tentative D call TRBD1 (5 bases). The ends were cut back, 3 bases at V and 0 bases at J, with 11 bases in the middle. Germline lookup yields CDR1 GTSNPN and CDR2 SVGIG (reference sequence). CDR3 length equals 14 residues. DNA for the CDR3: TGTGCCTGGAGGCAAGGACACTTGAACACTGAAGCTTTCTTT. Protein sequence: CAWRQGHLNTEAFF.

J is TRBJ1-1 and V is TRBV10-1; D is uncertain. V lost 6 bases, J lost 0 bases, and 8 bases lay in between. The CDR3 covers 13 residues. Germline V gene sequence: CDR1 WNHNN, CDR2 SYGVQD (reference sequence). The CDR3 bases are TGCGCCAGCAGGGCAGGCTTGAACACTGAAGCTTTCTTT. Protein: CASRAGLNTEAFF.

J is TRBJ2-3 and V is TRBV5-1; tentatively, D is TRBD2 (5 bases). This CDR3 has 15 amino acids. CDR1 and CDR2 from the germline V gene are SGHRS and YFSETQ. The germline V and J ends were trimmed by 1 base and 2 bases, with 11 bases remaining between them. DNA for the CDR3: TGCGCCAGCAGCTTGAGAGCGGACCACACAGATACGCAGTATTTT. Protein product: CASSLRADHTDTQYF.

This clone was seen only a few times. The chain combines TRBV6-6 with TRBJ2-7; TRBD2 matches at 7 bases. The germline CDR1 and CDR2 sequences are MNHNY and SVGAGI (reference sequence). The CDR3 loop spans 15 amino acids. The junction had 11 bases not matched to a gene; V was cut back by 6 bases and J by 3 bases. The CDR3 coding sequence is TGTGCCAGCAGCGGTAGCGGGTTCCTTTACTACGAGCAGTACTTC. The encoded protein is CASSGSGFLYYEQYF.